One and the same sample provided the 32 T cell receptor beta chains below, sequenced in a study of cytomegalovirus exposure and HLA in healthy donors. Here immunoSEQ multiplex PCR was the method, and the copy in TCRdb shows in-frame clones only, minus some. The sample carries roughly 80,000 clones, approximately 91% recorded once. The sample comprised PBMCs. These receptors originate from a man aged 25-45 years in good health and CMV-seronegative.

The rearrangement links TRBV5-1 to TRBJ2-2; a weak D match, TRBD1 (5 bases). Looked up from germline, CDR1 is SGHRS and CDR2 is YFSETQ. Deletions cut 0 bases from V and 6 bases from J, with 15 bases between. The CDR3 has 16 residues. CDR3 sequence: CASSLGRQGKSGELFF. CDR3 nucleotides: TGCGCCAGCAGCTTGGGTCGCCAGGGCAAGTCCGGGGAGCTGTTTTTT.

This clone has a single count. Written as DNA, the CDR3 is TGTGCCAGCAGTGCGGGGGTCACTGAAGCTTTCTTT. Translation: CASSAGVTEAFF. The chain uses TRBV6-1 and TRBJ1-1; possibly TRBD1 for D (5 bases). The CDR3 spans 12 residues. The V and J ends lost 4 bases and 4 bases respectively, with 7 bases between them. Per the germline V gene, CDR1 is MNHNS and CDR2 is SASEGT.

The chain carries TRBV4-2 and TRBJ1-4; D remains ambiguous. There are 14 residues in the CDR3. V was clipped by 4 bases and J by 4 bases, with 10 bases between them. Germline assignment: CDR1 LGHNA and CDR2 YNFKEQ. The CDR3 bases are TGTGCCAGCAGCCGAGGACTGATTAATGAAAAACTGTTTTTT. Its translation: CASSRGLINEKLFF.

V and J are TRBV4-1 and TRBJ1-1; D remains ambiguous. CDR1 is MGHRA and CDR2 is YSYEKL in the germline V gene. The V and J ends lost 6 bases and 5 bases respectively, with 16 bases between them. The CDR3 extends over 14 amino acids. The CDR3: CASSYKTGDTEAFF. The CDR3 bases are TGCGCCAGCAGTTACAAGACTGGTGATACTGAAGCTTTCTTT.

The gene calls are TRBV28 and TRBJ2-5, with D unclear. Germline V gives CDR1 MDHEN, CDR2 SYDVKM. V gave up 5 bases and J gave up 1 base, with 5 bases separating them. The CDR3 is 12 amino acids. The CDR3 is CASSSLQETQYF. The CDR3 nucleotides read TGTGCCAGCAGTAGCCTCCAAGAGACCCAGTACTTC.

This clone was detected once. The J gene is TRBJ2-4, the V gene TRBV10-3, with a possible D match to TRBD2 (6 bases). Germline assignment: CDR1 ENHRY and CDR2 SYGVKD. V gave up 2 bases and J gave up 8 bases, with 13 bases separating them. This CDR3 spans 14 amino acids. DNA for the CDR3: TGTGCCATCAGTGAGACGACTAGAGGAGACATTCAGTACTTC. This translates into CAISETTRGDIQYF.

This chain joins TRBV4-1 and TRBJ2-7; no reliable D call. The V gene lost 2 bases and the J gene lost 3 bases, with 8 bases spanning the gap. CDR1 is MGHRA and CDR2 is YSYEKL in the germline V gene. The CDR3 covers 13 residues. The CDR3 region is CASSQPGLYEQYF. CDR3 coding DNA: TGCGCCAGCAGCCAACCCGGTCTCTACGAGCAGTACTTC.

This chain joins TRBV5-4 and TRBJ1-4, with no clear D. Germline lookup yields CDR1 SGHNT and CDR2 YYREEE (reference sequence). CDR3 length: 16 amino acids. Trimming removed 4 bases at V and 8 bases at J, with 21 bases between. CDR3 sequence reads: CASSPALNPGGEKLFF. Here the CDR3 DNA reads TGTGCCAGCAGCCCAGCACTCAATCCAGGAGGGGAAAAACTGTTTTTT.

The chain recombines TRBV15 with TRBJ2-7; 8 bases align to TRBD2. CDR1 is LNHNV, CDR2 YYDKDF, per germline (reference sequence). V lost 0 bases and J lost 4; bases outside the gene matches: 11. The CDR3 length is 17 residues. The CDR3 here is CATSRDSLRTSLYEQYF. The CDR3 bases are TGTGCCACCAGCAGAGATTCTCTCCGGACTAGCTTATACGAGCAGTACTTC.

This clone is a singleton in its sample. The chain links TRBV11-2 to TRBJ2-7, with a weak D call TRBD2 (5 bases). CDR1 is SGHAT, CDR2 FQNNGV, per germline. The length of the CDR3 is 18 residues. V shed 0 bases and J shed 5 bases, with 23 bases lying between them. CDR3 sequence: CASSLDSFGGLAFHEQYF. Written as DNA, the CDR3 is TGTGCCAGCAGCTTAGATAGTTTTGGCGGGCTAGCATTCCACGAGCAGTACTTC.

This chain links TRBV6-6 with TRBJ1-5; unclear D gene. V lost 2 bases and J 7 bases, leaving 6 bases between the germline ends. Germline CDR1 and CDR2: MNHNY and SVGAGI (reference sequence). The CDR3 loop spans 12 amino acids. The DNA for the CDR3 is TGTGCCAGCAGTTACGGGGAGCAGCCCCAGCATTTT. This sequence encodes CASSYGEQPQHF.

The J gene is TRBJ2-7, the V gene TRBV11-3; no reliable D call. The germline V gene encodes CDR1 SGHNT and CDR2 YENEEA. V was clipped by 5 bases and J by 1 base, with 12 bases between them. The CDR3 extends over 14 amino acids. CDR3 nucleotides: TGTGCCAGCAGCCTCGCTAAGCTATCCTACGAGCAGTACTTC. Amino acids: CASSLAKLSYEQYF.

The chain carries TRBV11-2 and TRBJ2-1; a possible D gene is TRBD2 (5 bases). The germline V gene has CDR1 SGHAT and CDR2 FQNNGV. This CDR3 is built from 17 residues. Trimming took 5 bases from V and 4 from J, leaving 21 bases between them. CDR3 sequence reads: CASSPRGMRVGYNEQFF. The CDR3 DNA follows: TGTGCCAGCAGCCCACGGGGTATGAGGGTTGGGTACAATGAGCAGTTCTTC.

The J gene is TRBJ1-5, the V gene TRBV2; D is ambiguous. Trimming took off 7 bases at V and 6 bases at J, with 10 bases between the two ends. CDR3 size: 12 residues. Germline CDR1 reads SNHLY; CDR2 reads FYNNEI. The CDR3 bases are TGTGCCAGCACCCTCACGGGTCAGCCCCAGCATTTT. Its protein is CASTLTGQPQHF.

The rearrangement joins TRBV11-1 to TRBJ1-5; 8 bases agree with TRBD1. Looked up from germline, CDR1 is SGHAT and CDR2 is FQDESV (reference sequence). CDR3 length: 17 residues. The ends lost 8 bases at V and 8 bases at J; junction bases unmatched: 20. The chain's CDR3 is CASGKRTGRQGHKPQHF. In DNA form, the CDR3 reads TGTGCCAGCGGTAAACGGACAGGGAGGCAGGGGCATAAGCCCCAGCATTTT.

The gene calls are TRBV4-1 and TRBJ2-7; 10 bases agree with TRBD2. Germline lookup yields CDR1 MGHRA and CDR2 YSYEKL. The CDR3 sequence is 15 residues long. Losses at the gene ends were 2 bases for V and 5 bases for J; bases not matched to a gene: 6. DNA for the CDR3: TGCGCCAGCAGCCAAACTAGCGGGATTCAGCACGAGCAGTACTTC. Translating gives CASSQTSGIQHEQYF.

This rearrangement joins TRBV11-2 to TRBJ2-3, with 9 bases fitting TRBD2. The germline CDR1 and CDR2 sequences are SGHAT and FQNNGV. This CDR3 is 17 amino acids long. Trimming at V came to 5 bases and at J to 3 bases, leaving 12 bases not matched to a gene. The CDR3 spells CASSRAPRGGRTDTQYF. The CDR3 nucleotides read TGTGCCAGCAGCCGAGCCCCGCGGGGGGGCCGTACAGATACGCAGTATTTT.

The CDR3 protein is CASSSVPPGTGITEAFF. CDR3 nucleotide sequence: TGTGCCAGCAGTTCGGTTCCTCCCGGGACAGGGATTACTGAAGCTTTCTTT. The chain links TRBV28 to TRBJ1-1; 9 positions match TRBD1. The junction had 14 bases not matched to a gene; V was cut back by 4 bases and J by 5 bases. Germline CDR1 reads MDHEN; CDR2 reads SYDVKM. This CDR3 is 17 amino acids long.

The chain links TRBV6-1 to TRBJ1-2, with D perhaps matching TRBD1 (5 bases). The germline V and J ends were trimmed by 2 bases and 3 bases, with 13 bases remaining between them. CDR1 MNHNS and CDR2 SASEGT come from the germline V gene. The CDR3 is 15 residues long. CDR3 in DNA: TGTGCCAGCAGTGAAATGGGGGGGTGGGACTATGGCTACACCTTC. Residues: CASSEMGGWDYGYTF.

V usage is TRBV18 and J usage is TRBJ2-1; D is undetermined. Germline-derived CDR1 and CDR2 are KGHSH and LQKENI. V dropped 3 bases and J dropped 6 bases, with 9 bases sitting between them. The CDR3 totals 13 residues. The CDR3 region is CASSPVHGNEQFF. In DNA, the CDR3 is TGTGCCAGCTCACCGGTCCACGGCAATGAGCAGTTCTTC.

V gene TRBV5-4 combines with J gene TRBJ1-1; tentatively, D is TRBD1 (5 bases). The CDR3 loop spans 17 amino acids. Trimming took off 1 base at V and 1 base at J, with 17 bases between the two ends. Germline V lookup: CDR1 SGHNT, CDR2 YYREEE (reference sequence). CDR3 region: CASSLWTLQPPNTEAFF. CDR3 coding DNA: TGTGCCAGCAGCTTGTGGACATTGCAGCCCCCGAACACTGAAGCTTTCTTT.

V usage is TRBV5-1 and J usage is TRBJ1-1, with D perhaps TRBD1 (5 bases). V shed 2 bases and J shed 7 bases, with 18 bases lying between them. The CDR3 has 15 residues. Germline V CDR1 and CDR2: SGHRS, YFSETQ. The DNA of the CDR3 is TGCGCCAGCAGCTTCGTTCAGGGAGGAGTCGGTGAAGCTTTCTTT. It translates to CASSFVQGGVGEAFF.

The chain uses TRBV7-3 and TRBJ2-3, with 8 nucleotides matching TRBD1. V lost 5 bases and J lost 1; bases outside the gene matches: 11. CDR3 length: 17 residues. Germline-derived CDR1 and CDR2 are SGHTA and FQGTGA. CDR3 loop: CASSLRRTGSGTDTQYF. The CDR3 nucleotides read TGTGCCAGCAGCCTACGAAGGACAGGGTCGGGCACAGATACGCAGTATTTT.

This clone was found once. This sequence joins TRBV7-2 and TRBJ2-1; TRBD2 might be the D (6 bases). V gave up 1 base and J gave up 4 bases, with 14 bases separating them. Germline-derived CDR1 and CDR2 are SGHTA and FQGNSA. This CDR3 has 16 amino acids. CDR3 region: CASSLDSAGKYNEQFF. In nucleotides, the CDR3 is TGTGCCAGCAGCTTAGATTCGGCGGGGAAGTACAATGAGCAGTTCTTC.

This chain joins TRBV7-7 and TRBJ2-7; TRBD1 is a possible D gene (6 bases). This CDR3 has 14 residues. CDR1 SSHAT and CDR2 FNYEAQ come from the germline V gene (reference sequence). The CDR3: CAINRAFSSYEQYF. The CDR3 DNA is TGTGCTATAAACAGGGCCTTTAGCTCCTACGAGCAGTACTTC.

The V gene is TRBV5-8, the J gene TRBJ1-2; D not resolved. The ends were cut back, 5 bases at V and 8 bases at J, with 25 bases in the middle. The CDR3 covers 16 residues. The germline V gene encodes CDR1 SGHTS and CDR2 YDEGEE. DNA for the CDR3: TGTGCCAGCAGATCCTCTGGGCTCCAGGCGTCCTACGGCTACACCTTC. It translates to CASRSSGLQASYGYTF.

This chain uses TRBV29-1 with TRBJ2-5, with 8 bases matching TRBD1. The junction had 8 bases not matched to a gene; V was cut back by 6 bases and J by 5 bases. The CDR3 totals 13 residues. Germline V gene data show CDR1 as SQVTM and CDR2 as ANQGSEA. CDR3 protein: CSVLWTGIETQYF. The CDR3 coding sequence is TGCAGCGTACTTTGGACAGGGATTGAGACCCAGTACTTC.

The CDR3 coding sequence is TGCGCCAGCAGCTCTCCGGGTCTCAGATCCACAGATACGCAGTATTTT. Its translation: CASSSPGLRSTDTQYF. This chain joins TRBV5-1 and TRBJ2-3; no clear D. CDR3 length equals 16 residues. Germline lookup yields CDR1 SGHRS and CDR2 YFSETQ. V shed 3 bases and J shed 2 bases, with 16 bases lying between them.

This clone was seen only once. The chain links TRBV20-1 to TRBJ1-1; D gene ambiguous. In germline, CDR1 is DFQATT, CDR2 SNEGSKA (reference sequence). Trimming removed 6 bases from V and 3 bases from J, with 8 bases in between. The CDR3 sequence is 11 residues long. The CDR3 reads CSAPRDTEAFF. CDR3 sequence (DNA): TGCAGTGCCCCGAGGGACACTGAAGCTTTCTTT.

The CDR3 loop reads CASSHAPGQPFSGANVLTF. The CDR3 nucleotides read TGTGCCAGCAGCCACGCCCCGGGACAGCCTTTCTCTGGGGCCAACGTCCTGACTTTC. J is TRBJ2-6 and V is TRBV4-2; TRBD1 agrees at 7 bases. CDR1 is LGHNA, CDR2 YNFKEQ, per germline. The CDR3 is 19 amino acids. Trimming removed 3 bases from V and 0 bases from J; junction bases left unmatched: 11.

This chain joins TRBV5-1 and TRBJ2-2; 7 bases line up with TRBD2. The CDR3 runs to 17 residues. V shed 4 bases, J shed 4 bases, and the junction held 13 bases outside the gene matches. CDR1 SGHRS and CDR2 YFSETQ come from the germline V gene. In nucleotides, the CDR3 is TGCGCCAGCAGCGCCTCTTTACTAGCGCCCGGCACCGGGGAGCTGTTTTTT. It encodes CASSASLLAPGTGELFF.

The chain employs TRBV2 and TRBJ2-6; tentatively, D is TRBD1 (6 bases). Trimming stripped 9 bases from V and 0 bases from J, with 15 bases between. This CDR3 is built from 16 residues. CDR1 SNHLY and CDR2 FYNNEI come from the germline V gene. In DNA form, the CDR3 reads TGTGCCAGAGTACACAGGGAAATCTCTGGGGCCAACGTCCTGACTTTC. Its protein product is CARVHREISGANVLTF.